This paragraph reports one TCR beta chain. The antigen remains undetermined. This entry is derived from a study of shared clonotypes between healthy human individuals. Study-wide results and caveats: Clonotype sharing among donors, it was expected, would be affected by sequencing depth. Non-shared clonotypes displayed generation probabilities falling below those of clonotypes present in all four donors.

Trimming removed 3 bases from V and 2 bases from J; junction bases left unmatched: 1. The CDR3 covers 13 residues. CDR1 is SEHNR, CDR2 FQNEAQ, per germline (reference sequence). The naive CD8 subset, CD45RO-negative cells positively selected for CCR7, excluded terminally differentiated effector memory CD45RA+ cells. Some clones are missing from TCRdb's copy, which holds only in-frame ones; the method was immunoSEQ multiplex PCR. This sample has under 700,000 clones, with 95% found just once. The rearrangement uses TRBV7-9 and TRBJ2-7, with TRBD1 matching over 7 bases. Sequenced: naive CD8+ T cells sorted from blood. This receptor was obtained from a woman in her thirties in good health. The CDR3 sequence: CASSFGTAYEQYF. The DNA of the CDR3 is TGTGCCAGCAGCTTCGGGACAGCCTACGAGCAGTACTTC.